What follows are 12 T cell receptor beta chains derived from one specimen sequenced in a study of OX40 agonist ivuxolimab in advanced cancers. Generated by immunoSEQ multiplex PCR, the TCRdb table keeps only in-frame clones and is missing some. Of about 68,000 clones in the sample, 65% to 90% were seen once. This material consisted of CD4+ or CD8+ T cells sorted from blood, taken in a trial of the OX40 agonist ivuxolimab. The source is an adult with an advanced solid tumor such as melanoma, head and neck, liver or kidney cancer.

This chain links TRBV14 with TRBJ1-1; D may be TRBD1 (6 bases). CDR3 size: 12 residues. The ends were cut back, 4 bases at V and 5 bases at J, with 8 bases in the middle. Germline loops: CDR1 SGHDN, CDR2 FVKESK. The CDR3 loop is CASSPQGTEAFF. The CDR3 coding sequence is TGTGCCAGCAGCCCGCAGGGGACTGAAGCTTTCTTT.

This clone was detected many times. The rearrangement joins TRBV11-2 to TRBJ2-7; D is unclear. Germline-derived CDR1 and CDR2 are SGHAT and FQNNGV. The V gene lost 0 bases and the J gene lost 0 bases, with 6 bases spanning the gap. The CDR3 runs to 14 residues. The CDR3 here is CASSLEPSSYEQYF. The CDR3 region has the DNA TGTGCCAGCAGCTTAGAACCTAGCTCCTACGAGCAGTACTTC.

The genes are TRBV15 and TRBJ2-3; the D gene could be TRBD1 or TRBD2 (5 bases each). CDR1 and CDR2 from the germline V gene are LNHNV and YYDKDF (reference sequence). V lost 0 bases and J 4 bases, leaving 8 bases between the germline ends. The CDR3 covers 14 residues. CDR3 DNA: TGTGCCACCAGCAGAGATGAGGGGCCAGATACGCAGTATTTT. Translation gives CATSRDEGPDTQYF.

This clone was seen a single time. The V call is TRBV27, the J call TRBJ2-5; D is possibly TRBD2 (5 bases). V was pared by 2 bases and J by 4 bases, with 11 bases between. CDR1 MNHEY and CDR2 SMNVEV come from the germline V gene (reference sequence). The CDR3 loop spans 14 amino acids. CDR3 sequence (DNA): TGTGCCAGCAGTTTAAAAGGAAGCGGAGAGACCCAGTACTTC. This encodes CASSLKGSGETQYF.

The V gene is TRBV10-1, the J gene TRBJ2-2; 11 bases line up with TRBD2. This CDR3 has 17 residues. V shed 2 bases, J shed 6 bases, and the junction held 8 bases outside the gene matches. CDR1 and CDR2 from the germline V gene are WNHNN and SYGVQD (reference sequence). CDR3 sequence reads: CASSENLLAGVAGELFF. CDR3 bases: TGCGCCAGCAGTGAGAATCTACTAGCGGGAGTGGCCGGGGAGCTGTTTTTT.

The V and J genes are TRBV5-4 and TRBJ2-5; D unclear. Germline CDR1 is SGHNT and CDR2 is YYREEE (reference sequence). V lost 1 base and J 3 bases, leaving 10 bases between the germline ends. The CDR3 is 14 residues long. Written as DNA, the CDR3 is TGTGCCAGCAGCTTGTGGCCGACGGAAGAGACCCAGTACTTC. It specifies CASSLWPTEETQYF. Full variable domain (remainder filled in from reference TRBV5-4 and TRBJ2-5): ETGVTQSPTHLIKTRGQQVTLRCSSQSGHNTVSWYQQALGQGPQFIFQYYREEENGRGNFPPRFSGLQFPNYSSELNVNALELDDSALYLCASSLWPTEETQYFGPGTRLLVL.

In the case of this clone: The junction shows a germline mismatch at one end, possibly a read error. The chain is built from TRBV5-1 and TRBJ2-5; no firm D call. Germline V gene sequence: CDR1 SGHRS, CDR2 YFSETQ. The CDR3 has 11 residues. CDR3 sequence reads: CASRFQETQYF. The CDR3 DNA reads TGCGCCAGCCGCTTCCAAGAGACCCAGTACTTC.

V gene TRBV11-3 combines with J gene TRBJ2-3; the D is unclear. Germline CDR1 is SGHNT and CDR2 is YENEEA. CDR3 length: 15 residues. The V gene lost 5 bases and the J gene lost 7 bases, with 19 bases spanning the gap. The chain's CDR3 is CASSKSENPANTQYF. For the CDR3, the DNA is TGTGCCAGCAGCAAGAGCGAGAACCCAGCAAATACGCAGTATTTT.

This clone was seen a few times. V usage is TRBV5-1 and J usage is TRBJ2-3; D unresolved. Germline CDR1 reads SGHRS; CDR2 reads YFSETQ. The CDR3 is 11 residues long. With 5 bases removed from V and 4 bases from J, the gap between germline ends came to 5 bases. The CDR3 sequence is CASSSSDTQYF. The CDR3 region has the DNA TGCGCCAGCAGTTCCTCAGATACGCAGTATTTT.

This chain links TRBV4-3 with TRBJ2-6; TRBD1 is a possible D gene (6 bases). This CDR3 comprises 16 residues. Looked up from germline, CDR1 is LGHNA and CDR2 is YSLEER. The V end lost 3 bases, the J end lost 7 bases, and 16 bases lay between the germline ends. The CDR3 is CASSQGAQALANVLTF. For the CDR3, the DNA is TGCGCCAGCAGCCAGGGGGCACAGGCCTTAGCCAACGTCCTGACTTTC.

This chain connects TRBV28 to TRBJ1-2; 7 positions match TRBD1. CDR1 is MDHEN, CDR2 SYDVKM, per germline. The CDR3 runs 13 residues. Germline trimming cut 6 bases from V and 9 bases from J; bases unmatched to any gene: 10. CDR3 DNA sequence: TGTGCCAGCAGCACAAATAACAGGGGCCGCTACACCTTC. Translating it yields CASSTNNRGRYTF.

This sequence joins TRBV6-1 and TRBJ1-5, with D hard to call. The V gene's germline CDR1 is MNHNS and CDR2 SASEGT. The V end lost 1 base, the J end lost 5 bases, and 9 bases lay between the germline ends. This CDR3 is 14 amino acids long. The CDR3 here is CASSEVQLDQPQHF. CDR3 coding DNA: TGTGCCAGCAGTGAAGTACAGCTTGATCAGCCCCAGCATTTT.